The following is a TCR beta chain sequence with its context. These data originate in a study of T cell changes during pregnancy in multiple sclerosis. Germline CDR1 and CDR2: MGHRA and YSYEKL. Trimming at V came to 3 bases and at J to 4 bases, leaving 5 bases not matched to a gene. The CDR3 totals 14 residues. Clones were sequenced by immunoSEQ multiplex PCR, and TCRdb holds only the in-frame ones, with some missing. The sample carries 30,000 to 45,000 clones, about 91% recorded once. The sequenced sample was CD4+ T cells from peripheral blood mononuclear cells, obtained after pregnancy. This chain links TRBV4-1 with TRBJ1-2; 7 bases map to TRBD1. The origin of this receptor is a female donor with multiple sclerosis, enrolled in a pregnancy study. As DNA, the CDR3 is TGCGCCAGCAGCCAGCAGACAGGGTCCTATGGCTACACCTTC. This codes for CASSQQTGSYGYTF.